The rows below give T cell receptor beta chains drawn from one sample of a study of read filtering for tumor transcriptome and immune sequencing. TCRdb itself ran the reads through MiXCR, one entry per CDR3 protein. The data show about 24,000 distinct CDR3 sequences, with about 20% seen just once and 40% to 55% held by the top ten. Material: a population of CD138-negative cells sorted from bone marrow. These receptors were collected from a donor aged 40 or over with multiple myeloma. CDR3s include the opening cysteine and the closing phenylalanine or tryptophan. A D gene is named only where the DNA matches it firmly. The size entry is marked missing in some rows and otherwise reads once, few, many or a size class.

TRBJ2-7,-,TRBV9,many,TGTGCCAGCAGCGCCGACAGGTACTCCTACGAGCAGTACTTC,CASSADRYSYEQYF
TRBJ1-1,-,TRBV7-9,many,TGTGCCCTCACGGCGGCGGAAGCTTTCTTT,CALTAAEAFF
TRBJ2-7,-,TRBV12-3/TRBV12-4,-,TGTGCCAGCAGTCGCCCGACCTACGAGCAGTACTTC,CASSRPTYEQYF
TRBJ2-3,-,TRBV3-1,many,TGTGCCAGCAGCCAAGATTATAGTGGCACAGATACGCAGTATTTT,CASSQDYSGTDTQYF
TRBJ1-1,TRBD1,TRBV30,few,TGTGCCTGGAGTCCTCTGGACAGGGGGAACACTGAAGCTTTCTTT,CAWSPLDRGNTEAFF
TRBJ1-2,-,TRBV4-1,-,TGCGCCAGCAGCCAAGACAGGGTCGATGGCTACACCTTC,CASSQDRVDGYTF
TRBJ1-5,-,TRBV19,-,TGTGCCAGTATTCTCGGGACGGACTTCCAGCCCCAGCATTTT,CASILGTDFQPQHF
TRBJ2-7,TRBD1,TRBV19,many,TGTGCCAGTAGTGCCCTGGACAGGACCTACGAGCAGTACTTC,CASSALDRTYEQYF
TRBJ2-2,TRBD2,TRBV7-2,medium-sized,TGTGCCAGCAGCCTGCGTGGACTAGCGATCGGGGAGCTGTTTTTT,CASSLRGLAIGELFF
TRBJ1-1,-,TRBV27,-,TGTGCCAGCAGTCTTAGACCTTCAGGAGGCACTGAAGCTTTCTTT,CASSLRPSGGTEAFF
TRBJ1-4,-,TRBV3-1,many,TGTGCCAGCAGCCAAGACGGGGGTAGGGAAAAACTGTTTTTT,CASSQDGGREKLFF
TRBJ2-7,-,TRBV6-2/TRBV6-3,-,TGTGCCAGCAGTTACAACAGAGACTACGAGCTGTACTTC,CASSYNRDYELYF
TRBJ1-1,-,TRBV6-1,-,TGTGCCAGCAGGGTTAAGGGGGGGTTCACTGAAGCTTTCTTT,CASRVKGGFTEAFF
TRBJ2-1,TRBD2,TRBV20-1,many,TGCAGTGCTAGAGATAAAAGTGGAGCGGGGGGCTACAATGAGCAGTTCTTC,CSARDKSGAGGYNEQFF
TRBJ2-1,-,TRBV4-1,once,TGCGCCAGCGGGGTTCTCCGGGACGGGGGTTACGATGAGCAGTTCTTC,CASGVLRDGGYDEQFF
TRBJ1-5,-,TRBV7-2,many,TGTGCCAGCAGCTTCGGGACACCTAATCAGCCCCAGCATTTT,CASSFGTPNQPQHF
TRBJ2-4,-,TRBV20-1,-,TGCAGTGCTAGAGTGACACAGGGAGCAGCTCAGTACTTC,CSARVTQGAAQYF
TRBJ2-1,-,TRBV7-8,-,TGTGCCAGCAGCCCCAAAGTGGCAGCAACCTACAGTGAGCAGTTCTTC,CASSPKVAATYSEQFF
TRBJ2-1,TRBD1,TRBV7-2,many,TGTGCCAGCAGCTTATGGACAGGGCCGAATGAGCAGTTCTTC,CASSLWTGPNEQFF
TRBJ2-3,TRBD1,TRBV12-3/TRBV12-4,many,TGTGCCAGCAGTGCGTTGGAAAGGGGGCTCGATATGCAGTATTTT,CASSALERGLDMQYF
TRBJ1-5,TRBD1,TRBV19,-,TGTGCCAGTTCCGGGACAGGGGTCTCTTGGGTGCCCCAGCATTTT,CASSGTGVSWVPQHF
TRBJ2-1,-,TRBV2,many,TGTGCCAGCAGGGGGACACAAGGGGGTGAGCAGTTCTTC,CASRGTQGGEQFF
TRBJ1-5,TRBD1,TRBV7-2,-,TGTGCCAGCAGCTTGGGACAGGGGGCGGAGGGCAATCAGCCCCAGCATTTT,CASSLGQGAEGNQPQHF
TRBJ2-3,TRBD2,TRBV20-1,-,TGCAGTGCTAGACTAGCGGGCCTCACAGATACGCAGTATTTT,CSARLAGLTDTQYF
TRBJ1-6,-,TRBV28,many,TGTGCCAGCAGTGCCCAAAATTCACCCCTCCACTTT,CASSAQNSPLHF
TRBJ2-5,-,TRBV3-1,many,TGTGCCAGCAGCCAAGATACAGCCCAAGAGACCCAGTACTTC,CASSQDTAQETQYF
TRBJ2-1,TRBD2,TRBV12-3/TRBV12-4,many,TGTGCCAGCAGTAGACTAGCGGGGGCGTCGAATGAGCAGTTCTTC,CASSRLAGASNEQFF
TRBJ2-2,-,TRBV10-3,many,TGTGCCATCAGGAATCCGGGACCCGGCGGAACCGGGGAGCTGTTTTTT,CAIRNPGPGGTGELFF
TRBJ1-1,TRBD1,TRBV5-1,many,TGCGCCAGCAGCTTGGGACAGGGGTTCACTGAAGCTTTCTTT,CASSLGQGFTEAFF
TRBJ2-1,-,TRBV19,many,TGTGCCAGTACGGTGGGGGGCCTACAGTTCTTC,CASTVGGLQFF
TRBJ2-1,-,TRBV20-1,-,TGCAGTGCTCCGCCTGCCGGGAATGAGCAGTTCTTC,CSAPPAGNEQFF
TRBJ1-3,-,TRBV7-9,-,TGTGCCAGCAGCGACGTCGGTGCCACCATATATTTT,CASSDVGATIYF
TRBJ1-3,TRBD1,TRBV4-1,few,TGCGCCAGCAGCCAAGCGACAGGGGACTCCTCTGGAAACACCATATATTTT,CASSQATGDSSGNTIYF
TRBJ1-5,-,TRBV19,many,TGTGCCAGTAGTATAGGTCAGGGCCAAGCGTTAAATAGCAATCAGCCCCAGCATTTT,CASSIGQGQALNSNQPQHF
TRBJ2-7,-,TRBV25-1,many,TGTGCCAGCAGTGAATATAAAGGGTGGAACTACGAGCAGTACTTC,CASSEYKGWNYEQYF